This T cell receptor beta chain was documented in a study of early T cells in non-severe SARS-CoV-2 infection. At least ten counts were recorded for this clonotype. TCRdb fed the 5' RACE reads into MiXCR, producing one record per CDR3 protein. The sample has about 46,000 distinct CDR3 sequences, 5% to 5.5% seen once. V lost 5 bases to trimming and J lost 2 bases; unmatched junction nucleotides: 4. CDR3 length: 14 amino acids. Germline V gives CDR1 SGHTA, CDR2 FQGTGA. Specimen: whole blood, collected at baseline. The chain uses TRBV7-3 and TRBJ2-3; 7 bases agree with TRBD2. The TCR originated in an adult who was a healthcare worker with PCR-confirmed SARS-CoV-2 infection or an uninfected control (not recorded which). This CDR3 is CASSPGRSTDTQYF. The DNA for the CDR3 is TGTGCCAGCAGCCCCGGGAGGTCCACAGATACGCAGTATTTT.